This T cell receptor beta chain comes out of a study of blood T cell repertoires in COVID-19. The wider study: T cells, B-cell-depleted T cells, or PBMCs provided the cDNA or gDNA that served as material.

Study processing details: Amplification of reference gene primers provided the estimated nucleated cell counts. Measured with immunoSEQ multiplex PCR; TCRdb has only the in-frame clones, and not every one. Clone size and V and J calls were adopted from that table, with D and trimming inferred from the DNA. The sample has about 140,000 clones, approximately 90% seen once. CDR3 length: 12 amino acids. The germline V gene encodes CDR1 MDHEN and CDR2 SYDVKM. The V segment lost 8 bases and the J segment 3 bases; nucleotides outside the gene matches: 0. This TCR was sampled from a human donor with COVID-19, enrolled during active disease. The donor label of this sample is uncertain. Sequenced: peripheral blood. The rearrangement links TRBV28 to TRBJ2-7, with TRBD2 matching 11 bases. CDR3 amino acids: CASGLAGYEQYF. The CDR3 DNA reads TGTGCCAGCGGACTAGCGGGCTACGAGCAGTACTTC.